The rows below give T cell receptor beta chains drawn from one sample of a study of blood T cell repertoires in COVID-19. Sequencing used immunoSEQ multiplex PCR; TCRdb keeps in-frame clones, though not all of them. The table has fewer than 250,000 clones, roughly 80% seen once; the top ten hold roughly 2.7%. The source material was peripheral blood. These receptors came from a woman aged 70-85 years with active or convalescent COVID-19. CDR3s include the opening cysteine and the closing phenylalanine or tryptophan. The D gene is left open where the match is weak. Size is stated for part of the rows, as once, few or many counts, or as a class when the clone is expanded.

abundance: NA; j_gene: TRBJ2-7; v_gene: TRBV6-2/TRBV6-3; d_gene: NA; CDR3nt: TGTGCCAGCAGCCCCTTCTGGGGGCCCTACGAGCAGTACTTC; CDR3aa: CASSPFWGPYEQYF
abundance: NA; j_gene: TRBJ2-1; v_gene: TRBV7-9; d_gene: NA; CDR3nt: TGTGCCAGCAGCTTAACTTATGAGCAGTTCTTC; CDR3aa: CASSLTYEQFF
abundance: NA; j_gene: TRBJ2-2; v_gene: TRBV11-2; d_gene: TRBD2; CDR3nt: TGTGCCAGCAGCGCCGCGACTAGCATCGGGGAGCTGTTTTTT; CDR3aa: CASSAATSIGELFF
abundance: once; j_gene: TRBJ2-1; v_gene: TRBV6-6; d_gene: TRBD1; CDR3nt: TGTGCCAGCAGTTACTCGGACAGGGCTTACAATGAGCAGTTCTTC; CDR3aa: CASSYSDRAYNEQFF
abundance: NA; j_gene: TRBJ1-4; v_gene: TRBV7-2; d_gene: TRBD1; CDR3nt: TGTGCCAGCGGATCGACCCAGGGGGCAAAACTGTTTTTT; CDR3aa: CASGSTQGAKLFF
abundance: NA; j_gene: TRBJ1-2; v_gene: TRBV19; d_gene: NA; CDR3nt: TGTGCCACCTCCCCCCAGGGCTATGGCTACACCTTC; CDR3aa: CATSPQGYGYTF
abundance: few; j_gene: TRBJ2-5; v_gene: TRBV3-1/TRBV3-2; d_gene: TRBD2; CDR3nt: TGTGCCAGCAGCCAAACTAGCGGGGGGGCAAAGACCCAGTACTTC; CDR3aa: CASSQTSGGAKTQYF
abundance: few; j_gene: TRBJ1-3; v_gene: TRBV15; d_gene: NA; CDR3nt: TGTGCCACCAGCGACAGTCGGGGGGCGAGGGGAAACACCATATATTTT; CDR3aa: CATSDSRGARGNTIYF
abundance: NA; j_gene: TRBJ2-7; v_gene: TRBV5-4; d_gene: TRBD1; CDR3nt: TGTGCCAGCAGCCCTCGACAGGGGTCCTACGAGCAGTACTTC; CDR3aa: CASSPRQGSYEQYF
abundance: NA; j_gene: TRBJ2-3; v_gene: TRBV11-2; d_gene: TRBD1; CDR3nt: TGTGCCAGCAGCTTAGATCCCCCGACAGGGGGAGGGGGAGATACGCAGTATTTT; CDR3aa: CASSLDPPTGGGGDTQYF
abundance: NA; j_gene: TRBJ1-5; v_gene: TRBV7-9; d_gene: NA; CDR3nt: TGTGCCAGCAGCCCCGGACAGCTAAGCAATCAGCCCCAGCATTTT; CDR3aa: CASSPGQLSNQPQHF
abundance: once; j_gene: TRBJ2-7; v_gene: TRBV28; d_gene: NA; CDR3nt: TGTGCCAGCAGTTCAAGAGGGCAGTACTTC; CDR3aa: CASSSRGQYF
abundance: NA; j_gene: TRBJ2-3; v_gene: TRBV5-1; d_gene: TRBD2; CDR3nt: TGCGCCAGCAGCCCAATGACTAGCGGGAGTGGAGATACGCAGTATTTT; CDR3aa: CASSPMTSGSGDTQYF
abundance: NA; j_gene: TRBJ1-1; v_gene: TRBV11-2; d_gene: TRBD1; CDR3nt: TGTGCCAGCAGCCGATCCGGGACAGTGAACACTGAAGCTTTCTTT; CDR3aa: CASSRSGTVNTEAFF
abundance: once; j_gene: TRBJ1-6; v_gene: TRBV2; d_gene: NA; CDR3nt: TGTGCCAGCAGTGAAGCCCAGGGGAGCTCCTATAATTCACCCCTCCACTTT; CDR3aa: CASSEAQGSSYNSPLHF
abundance: few; j_gene: TRBJ1-6; v_gene: TRBV2; d_gene: NA; CDR3nt: TGTGCCAGCACCCAACAGAGCTCCTATAATTCACCCCTCCACTTT; CDR3aa: CASTQQSSYNSPLHF
abundance: once; j_gene: TRBJ2-7; v_gene: TRBV19; d_gene: TRBD1; CDR3nt: TGTGCCAGTAGTCGACAGGGTGGCTTTATGAACGAGCAGTACTTC; CDR3aa: CASSRQGGFMNEQYF
abundance: NA; j_gene: TRBJ2-3; v_gene: TRBV28; d_gene: TRBD1; CDR3nt: TGTGCCAGCAGTTTCGGACAGGGAAGCACAGATACGCAGTATTTT; CDR3aa: CASSFGQGSTDTQYF
abundance: NA; j_gene: TRBJ2-3; v_gene: TRBV4-2; d_gene: NA; CDR3nt: TGTGCCAGCAGCCAAACAACCTTAGCGGCCGGGGTGGATACGCAGTATTTT; CDR3aa: CASSQTTLAAGVDTQYF
abundance: NA; j_gene: TRBJ1-2; v_gene: TRBV19; d_gene: NA; CDR3nt: TGTGCCAGTAGTAGCGGGGTAAACTATGGCTACACCTTC; CDR3aa: CASSSGVNYGYTF
abundance: NA; j_gene: TRBJ2-2; v_gene: TRBV27; d_gene: TRBD2; CDR3nt: TGTGCCAGCAGCTATCAACTAGCGGGGGGTGCGAACACCGGGGAGCTGTTTTTT; CDR3aa: CASSYQLAGGANTGELFF
abundance: NA; j_gene: TRBJ1-1; v_gene: TRBV6-5; d_gene: TRBD1; CDR3nt: TGTGCCAGCATCCCCCCTGGGACAGGGACTGAAGCTTTCTTT; CDR3aa: CASIPPGTGTEAFF
abundance: NA; j_gene: TRBJ2-1; v_gene: TRBV4-1; d_gene: NA; CDR3nt: TGCGCCAGCAGCCTGCGCAGGGCCTCCAACAATGAGCAGTTCTTC; CDR3aa: CASSLRRASNNEQFF
abundance: NA; j_gene: TRBJ2-5; v_gene: TRBV29-1; d_gene: TRBD1; CDR3nt: TGCAGCGTTGAGCTCACAGGGGCAGAGACCCAGTACTTC; CDR3aa: CSVELTGAETQYF
abundance: NA; j_gene: TRBJ1-5; v_gene: TRBV28; d_gene: NA; CDR3nt: TGTGCCAGCAGCAGTCGAAATCAGCCCCAGCATTTT; CDR3aa: CASSSRNQPQHF
abundance: NA; j_gene: TRBJ1-3; v_gene: TRBV25-1; d_gene: NA; CDR3nt: TGTGCCAGCAGTACAGGGTCTGGAAACACCATATATTTT; CDR3aa: CASSTGSGNTIYF
abundance: NA; j_gene: TRBJ2-5; v_gene: TRBV5-4; d_gene: TRBD2; CDR3nt: TGTGCCAGCAGCATTATCGCGGGGGGGGGAGAGACCCAGTACTTC; CDR3aa: CASSIIAGGGETQYF
abundance: NA; j_gene: TRBJ2-5; v_gene: TRBV7-8; d_gene: TRBD2; CDR3nt: TGTGCCAGCAGCTTTATGGGGGGGGAGACCCAGTACTTC; CDR3aa: CASSFMGGETQYF
abundance: NA; j_gene: TRBJ1-2; v_gene: TRBV7-8; d_gene: NA; CDR3nt: TGTGCCAGCAACACAGGGATCTGGAATGGCTACACCTTC; CDR3aa: CASNTGIWNGYTF